This T cell receptor beta chain was obtained from a study of shared clonotypes between healthy human individuals. The sample holds one count of this clone. Antigen unknown. The CDR3 contains 15 residues. Germline CDR1 MNHEY, CDR2 SVGAGI. The V gene end was trimmed by 4 bases and the J gene end by 11 bases; junction bases not matched to a gene: 12. Findings and limits, study-wide: Sharing across several donors was seen in about 5% of naive CD4 clonotypes. Clonotype sharing among the donors was expected to vary with sequencing depth.

A deep-level run was used for the assay. Clones were read by immunoSEQ multiplex PCR, and TCRdb kept only the in-frame ones, dropping some. The top ten hold approximately 1.1% of the sample, which has some 1,400,000 clones, 96% seen once. Material: naive CD4+ T cells sorted from blood. As for subset: CD45RA+ positively selected. The chain employs TRBV6-5 and TRBJ1-1; 11 bases line up with TRBD1. The receptor was isolated from a man aged 30 to 39 in good health. The CDR3 loop is CASSSGQGAGLWAFF. DNA for the CDR3: TGTGCCAGCAGTTCTGGACAGGGGGCTGGGTTGTGGGCTTTCTTT.